This is a list of T cell receptor beta chains from one sample in a study of shared clonotypes between healthy human individuals. Sequencing was performed with immunoSEQ multiplex PCR; in TCRdb, only in-frame clones are kept and a portion is missing. The sample has approximately 110,000 clones; approximately 70% are singletons. The sample comprised memory CD8+ T cells sorted from blood. The receptors were gathered from a woman aged 25 to 39 in good health. Both conserved end residues are part of each CDR3. The D gene is left open where the match is weak. Clone size is given for some rows only: seen once, a few or many times, or a class if the clone is expanded.

j_call: TRBJ2-7
clone_size: NA
v_call: TRBV29-1
d_call: TRBD2
cdr3_nt: TGCAGCGTAAGGGGAGGGCGGATCTACGAGCAGTACTTC
cdr3_aa: CSVRGGRIYEQYF

j_call: TRBJ2-1
clone_size: NA
v_call: TRBV7-9
d_call: TRBD1
cdr3_nt: TGTGCCAGCAGCCGAAAGCGGACAGGGCCAACGAACAATGAGCAGTTCTTC
cdr3_aa: CASSRKRTGPTNNEQFF

j_call: TRBJ1-1
clone_size: NA
v_call: TRBV4-1
d_call: TRBD1
cdr3_nt: TGCGCCAGCAGCCAAGGATCCCCCGGGACAGGGGTGTTGGGAGTGAACACTGAAGCTTTCTTT
cdr3_aa: CASSQGSPGTGVLGVNTEAFF

j_call: TRBJ1-1
clone_size: NA
v_call: TRBV5-4
d_call: NA
cdr3_nt: TGTGCCAGCAGCTACGGGGGGAAAGACGTGGCTTTCTTT
cdr3_aa: CASSYGGKDVAFF

j_call: TRBJ2-3
clone_size: NA
v_call: TRBV7-2
d_call: TRBD2
cdr3_nt: TGTGCCAGCAGCCCAGGACTAGCGGAGACCACAGATACGCAGTATTTT
cdr3_aa: CASSPGLAETTDTQYF

j_call: TRBJ2-7
clone_size: NA
v_call: TRBV6-1
d_call: NA
cdr3_nt: TGTGCCACGTGGAACCCCCCCTACGAGCAGTACTTC
cdr3_aa: CATWNPPYEQYF

j_call: TRBJ1-6
clone_size: NA
v_call: TRBV11-2
d_call: TRBD1
cdr3_nt: TGTGCCAGCAGCTTAGCTGGGACAGGGAATTCACCCCTCCACTTT
cdr3_aa: CASSLAGTGNSPLHF

j_call: TRBJ2-7
clone_size: NA
v_call: TRBV7-9
d_call: NA
cdr3_nt: TGTGCCAGCAGCAGAACACGGGACTCCCCCTACGAGCAGTACTTC
cdr3_aa: CASSRTRDSPYEQYF

j_call: TRBJ2-7
clone_size: many
v_call: TRBV25-1
d_call: TRBD2
cdr3_nt: TGTGCCAGCAGTGAATCCGGGACTAGCGGGAGAAGCCACGAGCAGTACTTC
cdr3_aa: CASSESGTSGRSHEQYF

j_call: TRBJ2-6
clone_size: once
v_call: TRBV2
d_call: NA
cdr3_nt: TGTGCCAGCCGTTCTGGGGCCAACGTCCTGACTTTC
cdr3_aa: CASRSGANVLTF

j_call: TRBJ1-5
clone_size: NA
v_call: TRBV28
d_call: NA
cdr3_nt: TGTGCCAGCAGTGTGAGACACTATAGCAATCAGCCCCAGCATTTT
cdr3_aa: CASSVRHYSNQPQHF

j_call: TRBJ1-2
clone_size: NA
v_call: TRBV15
d_call: NA
cdr3_nt: TGTGCCACCACCTGGGCAGGGGACGATGGCTACACCTTC
cdr3_aa: CATTWAGDDGYTF

j_call: TRBJ2-7
clone_size: NA
v_call: TRBV11-2
d_call: NA
cdr3_nt: TGTGCCAGCAGCTTAGAGGGGACGGCTTACGAGCAGTACTTC
cdr3_aa: CASSLEGTAYEQYF

j_call: TRBJ2-7
clone_size: few
v_call: TRBV2
d_call: TRBD1
cdr3_nt: TGTGCCAGCTTCCGGACAGGGGAAACCTACGAGCAGTACTTC
cdr3_aa: CASFRTGETYEQYF